This is a list of T cell receptor beta chains from one sample in a study of T cells in Graves' hyperthyroidism and ophthalmopathy. Using its own MiXCR run on the multiplex PCR reads, TCRdb lists one record per CDR3 protein. The data hold under 300,000 distinct CDR3 sequences, with less than 30% observed a single time. Sequencing was carried out using blood. Receptors originate from a man aged 35 to 55 with Graves' hyperthyroidism that later progressed to Graves' ophthalmopathy. CDR3s include the opening cysteine and the closing phenylalanine or tryptophan. The D gene is left open where the match is weak. Not all rows give a size; the values are once, few, many and, for expanded clones, a class.

j_call: TRBJ1-5; d_call: NA; clone_size: NA; v_call: TRBV6-1; cdr3_nt: TGTGCCAGCAGTGTTTCTTTTCTTTGGGGGGGGAACTATAGCAATCAGCCCCAGCATTTT; cdr3_aa: CASSVSFLWGGNYSNQPQHF
j_call: TRBJ1-5; d_call: NA; clone_size: many; v_call: TRBV12-3/TRBV12-4; cdr3_nt: TGTGCCAGCAGTTTAAGCTCGGGGGGCCCCACTTGGCCCCAGCATTTT; cdr3_aa: CASSLSSGGPTWPQHF
j_call: TRBJ2-5; d_call: TRBD1; clone_size: many; v_call: TRBV30; cdr3_nt: TGTGCCTGGGGACAGGGGGCAGGGGAGACCCAGTACTTC; cdr3_aa: CAWGQGAGETQYF
j_call: TRBJ2-2; d_call: NA; clone_size: many; v_call: TRBV5-1; cdr3_nt: TGCGCCAGCAGCGCCCAGGGGTCCGGGGAGCTGTTTTTT; cdr3_aa: CASSAQGSGELFF
j_call: TRBJ2-7; d_call: NA; clone_size: many; v_call: TRBV19; cdr3_nt: TGTGCCAGTAGTGTTGGCAGCCCCTACGAGCAGTACTTC; cdr3_aa: CASSVGSPYEQYF
j_call: TRBJ2-2; d_call: NA; clone_size: NA; v_call: TRBV15; cdr3_nt: TGTGCCACCAGCAGTAAGGGGGAGGTACTGGGCGGGGAGCTGTTTTTT; cdr3_aa: CATSSKGEVLGGELFF
j_call: TRBJ1-5; d_call: TRBD1; clone_size: many; v_call: TRBV12-3/TRBV12-4; cdr3_nt: TGTGCCAGCAGTCCTAGGGGTGGGACAGGGGGTCAGCCCCAGCATTTT; cdr3_aa: CASSPRGGTGGQPQHF
j_call: TRBJ2-7; d_call: NA; clone_size: many; v_call: TRBV28; cdr3_nt: TGTGCCAGCCAATTACAAACCTTAAGCTTCGCGGGTCGAGACTACGAGCAGTACTTC; cdr3_aa: CASQLQTLSFAGRDYEQYF
j_call: TRBJ1-1; d_call: NA; clone_size: NA; v_call: TRBV5-1; cdr3_nt: TGCGCCAGCAGCTTTCGTACCGGGGATGGAGGGCGGAACACTGAAGCTTTCTTT; cdr3_aa: CASSFRTGDGGRNTEAFF
j_call: TRBJ2-7; d_call: NA; clone_size: many; v_call: TRBV30; cdr3_nt: TGTGCCTGGACCCAACAGGGTGCCTACGAGCAGTACTTC; cdr3_aa: CAWTQQGAYEQYF
j_call: TRBJ2-7; d_call: TRBD2; clone_size: many; v_call: TRBV28; cdr3_nt: TGTGCCAGCAGTTTCTCCTTAGCGGGACTAGCCTACGAGCAGTACTTC; cdr3_aa: CASSFSLAGLAYEQYF
j_call: TRBJ2-3; d_call: NA; clone_size: many; v_call: TRBV12-5; cdr3_nt: TGTGCTAGTGGTTTGGTCCCATTGGTGGGAAAAAGCACAGATACGCAGTATTTT; cdr3_aa: CASGLVPLVGKSTDTQYF
j_call: TRBJ2-2; d_call: NA; clone_size: many; v_call: TRBV12-3/TRBV12-4; cdr3_nt: TGTGCCAGCAGCCGGAACACCGGGGAGCTGTTTTTT; cdr3_aa: CASSRNTGELFF
j_call: TRBJ2-7; d_call: TRBD2; clone_size: NA; v_call: TRBV28; cdr3_nt: TGTGCCAGTCTAGCGGGAACGCCTTACGAGCAGTACTTC; cdr3_aa: CASLAGTPYEQYF
j_call: TRBJ2-7; d_call: TRBD2; clone_size: many; v_call: TRBV20-1; cdr3_nt: TGCAGTGCTAAGACTAGCGGGAGGGCCCCCGGCGAAGTCGGCGAGCAGTACTTC; cdr3_aa: CSAKTSGRAPGEVGEQYF
j_call: TRBJ1-1; d_call: NA; clone_size: NA; v_call: TRBV12-3/TRBV12-4; cdr3_nt: TGTGCCAGCAGTTTGTCTACTTCGGAAGCTTTCTTT; cdr3_aa: CASSLSTSEAFF
j_call: TRBJ1-3; d_call: NA; clone_size: NA; v_call: TRBV6-1; cdr3_nt: TGTGCCAGCAGTGGTCAACTTTTCGGTGGAAACACCATATATTTT; cdr3_aa: CASSGQLFGGNTIYF
j_call: TRBJ2-5; d_call: TRBD2; clone_size: many; v_call: TRBV12-3/TRBV12-4; cdr3_nt: TGTGCCAGCAGTCCGGGACTAGCGGGAGTGTTGGGGGAGACCCAGTACTTC; cdr3_aa: CASSPGLAGVLGETQYF
j_call: TRBJ2-3; d_call: TRBD1; clone_size: many; v_call: TRBV6-2/TRBV6-3; cdr3_nt: TGTGCCAGCAGTTACTCGGAAAGACAGGGGGCTGCTGATACGCAGTATTTT; cdr3_aa: CASSYSERQGAADTQYF
j_call: TRBJ2-7; d_call: NA; clone_size: many; v_call: TRBV10-3; cdr3_nt: TGTGCCATCAAAATGCAAACCGGGACGACCGAGCAGTACTTC; cdr3_aa: CAIKMQTGTTEQYF
j_call: TRBJ2-5; d_call: TRBD2; clone_size: many; v_call: TRBV20-1; cdr3_nt: TGCAGTGCGCGGGGGACTAGCGGGAGATTGGGCCAAGAGACCCAGTACTTC; cdr3_aa: CSARGTSGRLGQETQYF
j_call: TRBJ1-1; d_call: NA; clone_size: many; v_call: TRBV6-1; cdr3_nt: TGTGCCAGCAGTGGCACAACACGCACTGAAGCTTTCTTT; cdr3_aa: CASSGTTRTEAFF
j_call: TRBJ2-5; d_call: TRBD1; clone_size: many; v_call: TRBV24-1; cdr3_nt: TGTGCCACCAGTGATAGTAGACAGGGGAAAGAGACCCAGTACTTC; cdr3_aa: CATSDSRQGKETQYF